This T cell receptor (beta chain) was profiled in a study of T-cell memory formation after mild COVID-19. Study-level results: In pre-infection memory, a portion of responding clones appeared, which suggested that cross-reactive memory joined.

MiXCR, run by TCRdb on the 5' RACE reads, gives a single entry per CDR3 protein. The sample carries nearly 110,000 distinct CDR3 sequences, roughly 14% recorded once. Of note for this clonotype: What it recognizes is unknown.

The V and J ends lost 1 base and 1 base respectively, with 10 bases between them. The CDR3 covers 14 residues. From germline, CDR1 is SQVTM and CDR2 ANQGSEA. The sequenced material came from PBMCs or a T cell subset sorted from them (not recorded which). This sequence was found in a man between 18 and 35 years old who had mild COVID-19 (a few samples of this study predate the infection). Cell type and time point are not known. The chain links TRBV29-1 to TRBJ1-1, with D unclear. CDR3 sequence: CSVEGLERNTEAFF. Here the CDR3 DNA reads TGCAGCGTTGAAGGTCTTGAAAGGAACACTGAAGCTTTCTTT.